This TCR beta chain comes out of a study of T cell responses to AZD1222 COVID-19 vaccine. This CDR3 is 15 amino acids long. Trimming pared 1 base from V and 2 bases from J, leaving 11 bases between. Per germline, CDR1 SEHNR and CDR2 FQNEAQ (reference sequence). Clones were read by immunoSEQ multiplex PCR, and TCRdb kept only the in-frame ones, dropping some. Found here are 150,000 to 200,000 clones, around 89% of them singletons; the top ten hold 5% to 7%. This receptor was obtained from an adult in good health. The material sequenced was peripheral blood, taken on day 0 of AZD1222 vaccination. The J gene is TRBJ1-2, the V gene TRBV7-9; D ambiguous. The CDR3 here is CASSLDRRRNYGYTF. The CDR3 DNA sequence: TGTGCCAGCAGCTTAGATAGGCGACGCAACTATGGCTACACCTTC.